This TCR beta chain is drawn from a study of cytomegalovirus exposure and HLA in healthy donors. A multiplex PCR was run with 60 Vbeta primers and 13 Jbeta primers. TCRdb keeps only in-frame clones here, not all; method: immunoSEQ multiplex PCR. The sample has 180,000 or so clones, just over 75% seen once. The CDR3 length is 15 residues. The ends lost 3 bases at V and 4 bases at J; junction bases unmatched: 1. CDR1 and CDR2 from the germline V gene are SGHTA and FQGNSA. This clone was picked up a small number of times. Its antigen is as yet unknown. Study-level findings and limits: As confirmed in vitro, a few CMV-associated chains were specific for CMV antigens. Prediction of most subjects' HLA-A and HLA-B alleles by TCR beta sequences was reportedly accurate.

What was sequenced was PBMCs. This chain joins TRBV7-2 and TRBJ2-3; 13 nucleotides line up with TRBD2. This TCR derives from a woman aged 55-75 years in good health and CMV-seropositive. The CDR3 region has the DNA TGTGCCAGCAGCTTCACTAGCGGGGGGGCAGATACGCAGTATTTT. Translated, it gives CASSFTSGGADTQYF.